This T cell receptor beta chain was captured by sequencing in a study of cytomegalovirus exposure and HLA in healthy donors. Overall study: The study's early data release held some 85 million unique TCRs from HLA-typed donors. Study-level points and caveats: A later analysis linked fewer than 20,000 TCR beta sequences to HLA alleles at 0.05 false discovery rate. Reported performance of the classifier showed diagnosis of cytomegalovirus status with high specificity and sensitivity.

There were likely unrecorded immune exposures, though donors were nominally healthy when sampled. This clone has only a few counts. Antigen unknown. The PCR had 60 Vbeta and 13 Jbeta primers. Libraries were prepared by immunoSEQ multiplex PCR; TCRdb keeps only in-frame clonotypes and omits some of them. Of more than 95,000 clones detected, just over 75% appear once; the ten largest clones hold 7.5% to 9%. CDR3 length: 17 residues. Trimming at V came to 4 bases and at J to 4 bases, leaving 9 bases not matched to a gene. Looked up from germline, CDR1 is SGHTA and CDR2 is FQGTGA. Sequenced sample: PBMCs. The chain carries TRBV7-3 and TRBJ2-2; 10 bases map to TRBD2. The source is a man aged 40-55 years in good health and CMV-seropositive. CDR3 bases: TGTGCCAGCAGCTCTTCTAGCGGGGGACCCGGCACCGGGGAGCTGTTTTTT. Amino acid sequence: CASSSSSGGPGTGELFF.